This T cell receptor beta chain was obtained from a study of sequential checkpoint blockade in melanoma. Study in general: After both sequences, patients received maintenance nivolumab.

Noted treatment: randomized to nivolumab then ipilimumab (arm A) or the reverse (arm B). Sequencing was performed with immunoSEQ multiplex PCR; in TCRdb, only in-frame clones are kept and a portion is missing. The table lists roughly 5,100 clones, 15% to 20% of them singletons. The CDR3 consists of 21 residues. Trimming removed 3 bases from V and 0 bases from J, with 27 bases in between. The germline V gene encodes CDR1 KGHSH and CDR2 LQKENI. This clonotype originated in a human donor with melanoma. V is TRBV18 and J is TRBJ2-1; TRBD2 might be the D (6 bases). Sequencing used tumor tissue (inferred from file names), obtained from a patient given nivolumab and ipilimumab in sequence. The chain's CDR3 is CASSPLSLSGGTFSSYNEQFF. Written as DNA, the CDR3 is TGTGCCAGCTCACCCTTATCATTGTCCGGAGGGACTTTCAGCTCCTACAATGAGCAGTTCTTC.